This TCR beta chain was retrieved from a study of blood T cell repertoires in COVID-19. The assay was immunoSEQ multiplex PCR, and TCRdb's table has in-frame clones only and misses some. The sample includes approximately 250,000 clones, roughly 86% of them seen just once. The V gene's germline CDR1 is SSHAT and CDR2 FNYEAQ (reference sequence). V was shortened by 5 bases and J by 0 bases, with 10 bases between the two germline ends. The CDR3 runs 15 residues. The sequencing input was peripheral blood. The origin of this receptor is a woman between 55 and 75 years old with COVID-19, enrolled during active disease. The chain combines TRBV7-7 with TRBJ2-2, with no clear D. In DNA, the CDR3 is TGTGCCAGCAGCCCCCTCCCCCCGAACACCGGGGAGCTGTTTTTT. Translating it yields CASSPLPPNTGELFF.